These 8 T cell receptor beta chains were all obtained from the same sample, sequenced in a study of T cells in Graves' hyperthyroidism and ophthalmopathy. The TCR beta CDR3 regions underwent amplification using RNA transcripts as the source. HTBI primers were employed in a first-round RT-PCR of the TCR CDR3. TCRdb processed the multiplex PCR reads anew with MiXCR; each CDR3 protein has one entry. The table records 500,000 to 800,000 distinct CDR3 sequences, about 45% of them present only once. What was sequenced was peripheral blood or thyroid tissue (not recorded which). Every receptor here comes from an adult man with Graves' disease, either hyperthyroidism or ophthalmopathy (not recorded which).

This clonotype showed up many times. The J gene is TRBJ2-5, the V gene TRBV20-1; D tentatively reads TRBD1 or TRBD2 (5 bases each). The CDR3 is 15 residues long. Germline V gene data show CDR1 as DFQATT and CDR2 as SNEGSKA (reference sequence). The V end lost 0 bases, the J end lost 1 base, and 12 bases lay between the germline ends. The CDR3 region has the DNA TGCAGTGCTAGAGATCCGGGGCGGGCCCAAGAGACCCAGTACTTC. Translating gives CSARDPGRAQETQYF.

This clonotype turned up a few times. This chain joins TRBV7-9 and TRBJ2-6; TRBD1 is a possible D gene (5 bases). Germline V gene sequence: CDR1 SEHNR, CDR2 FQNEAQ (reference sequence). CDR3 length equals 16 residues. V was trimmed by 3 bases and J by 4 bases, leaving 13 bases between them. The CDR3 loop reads CASSLGQGSGANVLTF. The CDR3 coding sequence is TGTGCCAGCAGCTTGGGGCAGGGTTCCGGGGCCAACGTCCTGACTTTC.

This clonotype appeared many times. The CDR3 here is CASSGQFNQPQHF. CDR3 in DNA: TGTGCCAGCAGTGGACAGTTCAATCAGCCCCAGCATTTT. This chain connects TRBV12-3 or TRBV12-4 to TRBJ1-5, with D maybe TRBD1 (6 bases). The CDR3 totals 13 residues. V dropped 5 bases and J dropped 3 bases, with 8 bases sitting between them.

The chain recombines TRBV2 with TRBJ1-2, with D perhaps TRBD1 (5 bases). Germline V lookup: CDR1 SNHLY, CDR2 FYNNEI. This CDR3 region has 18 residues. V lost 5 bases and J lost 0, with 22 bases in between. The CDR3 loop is CASSLAPNRQLANYGYTF. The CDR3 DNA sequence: TGTGCCAGCAGTTTAGCCCCTAATCGACAGCTAGCTAACTATGGCTACACCTTC.

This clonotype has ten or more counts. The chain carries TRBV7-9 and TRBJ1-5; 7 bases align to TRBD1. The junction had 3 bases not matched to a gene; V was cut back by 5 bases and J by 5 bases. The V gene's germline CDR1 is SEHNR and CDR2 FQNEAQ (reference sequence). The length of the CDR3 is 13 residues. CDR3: CASSPDRYQPQHF. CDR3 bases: TGTGCCAGCAGCCCGGACAGGTATCAGCCCCAGCATTTT.

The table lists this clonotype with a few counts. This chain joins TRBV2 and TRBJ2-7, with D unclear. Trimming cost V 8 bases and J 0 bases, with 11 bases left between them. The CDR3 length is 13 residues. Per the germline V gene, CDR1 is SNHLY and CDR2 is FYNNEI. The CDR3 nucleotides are TGTGCCAGCGGGTCAGATTTCTCCTACGAGCAGTACTTC. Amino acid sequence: CASGSDFSYEQYF.

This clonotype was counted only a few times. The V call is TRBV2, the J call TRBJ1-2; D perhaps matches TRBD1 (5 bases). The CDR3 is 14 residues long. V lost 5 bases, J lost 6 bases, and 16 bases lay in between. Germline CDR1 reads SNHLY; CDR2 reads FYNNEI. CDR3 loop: CASSRFGGENGYTF. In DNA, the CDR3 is TGTGCCAGCAGTCGATTTGGGGGGGAAAATGGCTACACCTTC.

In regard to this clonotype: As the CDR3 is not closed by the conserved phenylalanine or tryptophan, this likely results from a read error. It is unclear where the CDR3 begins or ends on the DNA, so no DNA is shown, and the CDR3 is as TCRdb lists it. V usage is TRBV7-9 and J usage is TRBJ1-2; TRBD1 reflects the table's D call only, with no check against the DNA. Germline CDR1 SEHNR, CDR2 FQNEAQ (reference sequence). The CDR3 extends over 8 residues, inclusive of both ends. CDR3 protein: CASSFFPG.